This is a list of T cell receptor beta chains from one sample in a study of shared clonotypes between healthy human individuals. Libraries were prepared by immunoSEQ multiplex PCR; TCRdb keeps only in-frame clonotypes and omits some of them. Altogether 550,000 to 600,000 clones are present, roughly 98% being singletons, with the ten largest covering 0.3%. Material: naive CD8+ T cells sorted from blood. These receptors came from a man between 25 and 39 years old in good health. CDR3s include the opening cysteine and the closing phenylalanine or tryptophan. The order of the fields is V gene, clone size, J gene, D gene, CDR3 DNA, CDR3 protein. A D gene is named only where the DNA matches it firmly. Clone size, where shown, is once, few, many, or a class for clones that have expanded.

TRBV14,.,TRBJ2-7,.,TGTGCCAGCAGCCCTTTTGGAACGGACGAGCAGTACTTC,CASSPFGTDEQYF
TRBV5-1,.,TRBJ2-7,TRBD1,TGCGCCAGCAGCTTGGATCGGGACAGGGGCCTCGCTGACTACGAGCAGTACTTC,CASSLDRDRGLADYEQYF
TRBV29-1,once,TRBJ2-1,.,TGCAGCGTTGAAGATCCACGGAGCTCCTACAATGAGCAGTTCTTC,CSVEDPRSSYNEQFF
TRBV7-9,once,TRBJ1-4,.,TGTGCCAGCAGCTTAGGAGGGGTACGGGCAACTAATGAAAAACTGTTTTTT,CASSLGGVRATNEKLFF
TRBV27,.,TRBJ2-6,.,TGTGCCAGCAGTCCTTCCTCTGGGGCCAACGTCCTGACTTTC,CASSPSSGANVLTF
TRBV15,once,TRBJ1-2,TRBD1,TGTGCCACCAGCCAACATGACAGGGGAATTTGGCCACGCTACACCTTC,CATSQHDRGIWPRYTF
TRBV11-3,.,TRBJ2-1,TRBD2,TGTGCCAGCAGCTCCCGGGGGGGTTCGACCGGCGGTATTCCGGGTCAGTTCTTC,CASSSRGGSTGGIPGQFF
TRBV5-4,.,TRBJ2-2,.,TGTGCCAGCAGCTTCGGATTGAGCACCGGGGAGCTGTTTTTT,CASSFGLSTGELFF
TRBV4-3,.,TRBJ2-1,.,TGCGCCAGCAGCCAAGCCACATGGAGCTCCTACAATGAGCAGTTCTTC,CASSQATWSSYNEQFF
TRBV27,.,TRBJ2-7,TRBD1,TGTGCCAGCAGTACTTCCCGCACCGGGACAGCAAGCTACGAGCAGTACTTC,CASSTSRTGTASYEQYF
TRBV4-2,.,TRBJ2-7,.,TGTGCCAGCAGCCCACCGGGGAGCTCCTACGAGCAGTACTTC,CASSPPGSSYEQYF
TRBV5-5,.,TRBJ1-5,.,TGTGCCAGCAGCTTGGCCGGGCAGGGCCGAATCAATCAGCCCCAGCATTTT,CASSLAGQGRINQPQHF
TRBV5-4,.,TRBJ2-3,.,TGTGCCAGCAGCTTGGCCCCCGGGTTGCCTAGCACAGATACGCAGTATTTT,CASSLAPGLPSTDTQYF
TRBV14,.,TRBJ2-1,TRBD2,TGTGCCAGCAGCCAGAACCGTAGGACTAGCGGGAGCTTTAGGGTATACAATGAGCAGTTCTTC,CASSQNRRTSGSFRVYNEQFF
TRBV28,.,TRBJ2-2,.,TGTGCCAGCAGTTCCCTTTGGGGTAATACCGGGGAGCTGTTTTTT,CASSSLWGNTGELFF
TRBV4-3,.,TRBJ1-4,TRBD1,TGCGCCAGCAGCCAAGGACCTCCGGGACAGGGGATTAATGAAAAACTGTTTTTT,CASSQGPPGQGINEKLFF
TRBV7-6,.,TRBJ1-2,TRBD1,TGTGCCAGCAGCCCTGGACAGGGGTCGCCGTATGGCTACACCTTC,CASSPGQGSPYGYTF
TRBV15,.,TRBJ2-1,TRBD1,TGTGCCACCAGCACTGGGACAGGGGGCCAAAATGAGCAGTTCTTC,CATSTGTGGQNEQFF
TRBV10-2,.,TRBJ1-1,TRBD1,TGCGCCAGCAGTGAGTCGACAGGGCTCACTGAAGCTTTCTTT,CASSESTGLTEAFF
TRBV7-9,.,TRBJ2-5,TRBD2,TGTGCCAGCAGCTCCTCCTCCCTCTCTAGCGGGGGTCGAGGAGAGACCCAGTACTTC,CASSSSSLSSGGRGETQYF
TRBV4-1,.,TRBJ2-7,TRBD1,TGCGCCAGCAGCCAAGGGACAGGGACCTACGAGCAGTACTTC,CASSQGTGTYEQYF
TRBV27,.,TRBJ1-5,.,TGTGCCAGCAGTTACTCTCAGCTTCAGCCCCAGCATTTT,CASSYSQLQPQHF
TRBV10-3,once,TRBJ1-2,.,TGTGCCATCAGCGGATCGGACACGAGTGGTGGCTACACCTTC,CAISGSDTSGGYTF
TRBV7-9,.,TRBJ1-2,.,TGTGCCAGCAGCTCGGTGGCGGTGAGGAACTATGGCTACACCTTC,CASSSVAVRNYGYTF
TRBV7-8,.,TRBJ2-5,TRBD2,TGTGCCAGCAGCTCCCGATTTGCGGGAGCTTCTGGAGAGACCCAGTACTTC,CASSSRFAGASGETQYF
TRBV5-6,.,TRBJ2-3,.,TGTGCCAGCAGCTTGGGGGCCACAGATACGCAGTATTTT,CASSLGATDTQYF